This T cell receptor (beta chain) was found in a study of control samples from healthy donors and cancer patients. Measured with immunoSEQ multiplex PCR; TCRdb has only the in-frame clones, and not every one. The sample has 120,000 to 150,000 clones, about 85% seen once. The germline V gene encodes CDR1 SGDLS and CDR2 YYNGEE. V lost 4 bases, J lost 6 bases, and 20 bases stayed unmatched. The CDR3 is made up of 18 amino acids. The genes are TRBV9 and TRBJ2-3; 7 nucleotides align to TRBD2. The clonotype comes from a woman in her thirties in good health. Sequencing input: blood. The CDR3 nucleotides read TGTGCCAGCAGCCCCCAGCCGGCGACTAGCCCCCTGGGGGATACGCAGTATTTT. This sequence encodes CASSPQPATSPLGDTQYF.